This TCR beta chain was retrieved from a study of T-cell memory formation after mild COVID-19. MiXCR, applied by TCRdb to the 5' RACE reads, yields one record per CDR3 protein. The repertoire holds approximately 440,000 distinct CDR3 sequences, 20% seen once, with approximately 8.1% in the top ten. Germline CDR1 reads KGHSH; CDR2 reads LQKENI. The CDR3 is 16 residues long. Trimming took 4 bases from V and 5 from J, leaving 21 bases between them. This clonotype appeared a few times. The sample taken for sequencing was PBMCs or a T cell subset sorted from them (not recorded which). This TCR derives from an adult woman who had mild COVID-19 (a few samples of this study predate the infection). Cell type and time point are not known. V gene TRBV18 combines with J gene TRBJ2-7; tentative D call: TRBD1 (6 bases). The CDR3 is CASSRPGTPVRDEQYF. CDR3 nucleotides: TGTGCCAGCTCACGCCCCGGGACACCGGTCCGGGACGAGCAGTACTTC.